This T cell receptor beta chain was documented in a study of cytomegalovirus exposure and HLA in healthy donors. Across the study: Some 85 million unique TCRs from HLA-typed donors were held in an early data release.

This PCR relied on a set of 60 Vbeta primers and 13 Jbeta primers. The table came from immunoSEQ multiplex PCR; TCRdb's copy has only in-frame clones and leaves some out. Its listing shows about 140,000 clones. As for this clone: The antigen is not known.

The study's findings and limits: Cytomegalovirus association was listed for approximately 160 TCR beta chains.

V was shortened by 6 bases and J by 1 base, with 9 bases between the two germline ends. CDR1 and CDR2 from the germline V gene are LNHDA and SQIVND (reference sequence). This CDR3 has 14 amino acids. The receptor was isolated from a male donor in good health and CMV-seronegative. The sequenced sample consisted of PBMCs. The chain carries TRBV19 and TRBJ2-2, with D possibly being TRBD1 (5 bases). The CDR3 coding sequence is TGTGCCAGTAGGAAGGGGAAGAACACCGGGGAGCTGTTTTTT. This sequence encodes CASRKGKNTGELFF.